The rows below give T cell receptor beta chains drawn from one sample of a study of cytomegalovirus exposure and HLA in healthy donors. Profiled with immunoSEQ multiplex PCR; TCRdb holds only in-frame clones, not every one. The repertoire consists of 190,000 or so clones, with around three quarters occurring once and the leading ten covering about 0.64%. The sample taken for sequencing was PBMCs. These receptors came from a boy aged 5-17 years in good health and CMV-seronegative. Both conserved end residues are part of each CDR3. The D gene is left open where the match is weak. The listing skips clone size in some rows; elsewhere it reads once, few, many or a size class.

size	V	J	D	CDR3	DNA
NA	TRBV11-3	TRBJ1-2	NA	CASSLGPQGNGYTF	TGTGCCAGCAGCTTGGGGCCACAGGGTAATGGCTACACCTTC
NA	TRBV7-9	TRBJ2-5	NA	CASSSLGGHQETQYF	TGTGCCAGCAGCTCGCTGGGGGGACACCAAGAGACCCAGTACTTC
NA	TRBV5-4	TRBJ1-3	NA	CASSLEPDSGNTIYF	TGTGCCAGCAGCTTGGAGCCGGACAGTGGAAACACCATATATTTT
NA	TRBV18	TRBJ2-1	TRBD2	CASSPSLAGGNEQFF	TGTGCCAGCTCACCAAGCCTAGCGGGAGGGAATGAGCAGTTCTTC
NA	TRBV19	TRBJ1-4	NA	CASRPGATNEKLFF	TGTGCCAGTAGACCCGGAGCAACTAATGAAAAACTGTTTTTT
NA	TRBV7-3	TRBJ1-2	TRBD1	CASSLTGGQGSSYTF	TGTGCCAGCAGCTTAACGGGTGGACAGGGGAGTAGCTACACCTTC
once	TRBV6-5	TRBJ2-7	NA	CASSYEAGGSYEQYF	TGTGCCAGCAGTTATGAAGCGGGCGGTTCCTACGAGCAGTACTTC
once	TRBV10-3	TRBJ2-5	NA	CAISEGVGETQYF	TGTGCCATCAGTGAAGGGGTTGGAGAGACCCAGTACTTC
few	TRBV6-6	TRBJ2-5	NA	CASIPTGGMETQYF	TGTGCCAGCATCCCAACTGGGGGGATGGAGACCCAGTACTTC
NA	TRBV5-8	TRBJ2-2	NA	CASSLLFGQTLGHTGELFF	TGTGCCAGCAGCTTGCTGTTCGGACAGACACTAGGTCACACCGGGGAGCTGTTTTTT
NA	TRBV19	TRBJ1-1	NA	CASSITAKTYSEAFF	TGTGCCAGTAGTATTACCGCCAAAACATATTCTGAAGCTTTCTTT
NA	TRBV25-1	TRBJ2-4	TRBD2	CASSEWGRGEGAKNIQYF	TGTGCCAGCAGTGAATGGGGGAGGGGAGAGGGAGCCAAAAACATTCAGTACTTC
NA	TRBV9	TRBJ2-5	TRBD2	CASSRVAGGETQYF	TGTGCCAGCAGTCGTGTAGCGGGAGGTGAGACCCAGTACTTC
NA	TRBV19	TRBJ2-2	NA	CASSRSGGADTGELFF	TGTGCCAGTAGCCGGTCCGGAGGGGCGGACACCGGGGAGCTGTTTTTT
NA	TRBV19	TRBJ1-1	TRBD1	CASSAPGQGTTEAFF	TGTGCCAGTAGTGCACCGGGACAGGGAACGACTGAAGCTTTCTTT
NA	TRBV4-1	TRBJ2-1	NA	CASSHTSNEQFF	TGCGCCAGCAGCCACACTAGCAACGAGCAGTTCTTC
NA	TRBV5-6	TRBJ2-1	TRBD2	CASSPGLAGVVF	TGTGCCAGCAGCCCGGGACTAGCGGGGGTGGTCTTC
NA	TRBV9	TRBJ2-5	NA	CASSVDWREETQYF	TGTGCCAGCAGCGTAGACTGGAGAGAAGAGACCCAGTACTTC
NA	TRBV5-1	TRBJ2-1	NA	CASSLGALAFNEQFF	TGCGCCAGCAGCCTGGGGGCCCTCGCGTTCAATGAGCAGTTCTTC
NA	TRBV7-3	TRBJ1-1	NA	CASSLTPGYTEAFF	TGTGCCAGCAGCTTAACCCCGGGATACACTGAAGCTTTCTTT
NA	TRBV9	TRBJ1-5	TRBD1	CASSVDDRAHFQPQHF	TGTGCCAGCAGCGTAGACGACAGGGCCCACTTTCAGCCCCAGCATTTT
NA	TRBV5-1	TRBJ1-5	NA	CASSLTGNNQPQHF	TGCGCCAGCAGCTTGACAGGAAACAATCAGCCCCAGCATTTT
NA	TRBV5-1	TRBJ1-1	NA	CASSLGFGSGQNTEAFF	TGCGCCAGCAGCTTGGGTTTTGGCTCAGGTCAGAACACTGAAGCTTTCTTT
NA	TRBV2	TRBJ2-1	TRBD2	CASSEKTGMGEGYNEQFF	TGTGCCAGCAGTGAAAAAACGGGGATGGGGGAGGGCTACAATGAGCAGTTCTTC
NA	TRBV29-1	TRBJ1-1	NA	CSVDSRSDNF	TGCAGCGTTGATTCGCGTTCGGACAACTTT
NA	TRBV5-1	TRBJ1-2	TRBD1	CASSAGTVWTMGYTF	TGCGCCAGCAGCGCAGGGACAGTCTGGACTATGGGCTACACCTTC
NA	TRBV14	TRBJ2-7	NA	CASSPLGGGEQYF	TGTGCCAGCAGCCCACTGGGAGGGGGCGAGCAGTACTTC
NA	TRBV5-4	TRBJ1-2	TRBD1	CASSLVQGGNYGYTF	TGTGCCAGCAGCCTGGTACAGGGGGGAAACTATGGCTACACCTTC
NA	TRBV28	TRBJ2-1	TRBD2	CASNSIEREYYNEQFF	TGTGCCAGCAATTCTATAGAGCGGGAGTATTACAATGAGCAGTTCTTC
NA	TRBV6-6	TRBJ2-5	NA	CASSYPWGGEETQYF	TGTGCCAGCAGTTACCCTTGGGGGGGCGAAGAGACCCAGTACTTC
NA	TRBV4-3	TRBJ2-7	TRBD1	CASSQGRGTYEQYF	TGCGCCAGCAGCCAAGGCAGGGGGACCTACGAGCAGTACTTC
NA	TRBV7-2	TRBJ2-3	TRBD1	CASSLAFTGTGSDTQYF	TGTGCCAGCAGCTTGGCCTTCACAGGGACAGGGAGTGATACGCAGTATTTT
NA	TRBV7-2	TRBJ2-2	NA	CASSLFRVGRTGELFF	TGTGCCAGCAGCTTATTCCGGGTGGGTCGTACCGGGGAGCTGTTTTTT
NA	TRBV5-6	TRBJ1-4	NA	CASSDRDKYEKLFF	TGTGCCAGCAGCGACCGGGACAAATACGAAAAACTGTTTTTT
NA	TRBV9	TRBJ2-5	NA	CASSGGLEETQYF	TGTGCCAGCAGCGGGGGACTCGAAGAGACCCAGTACTTC
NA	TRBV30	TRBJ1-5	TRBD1	CAFSPDRSHQPQHF	TGTGCCTTTTCGCCGGACAGGAGCCATCAGCCCCAGCATTTT
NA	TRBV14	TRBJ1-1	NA	CASSQEMQGREHTEAFF	TGTGCCAGCAGCCAAGAAATGCAGGGGAGGGAGCACACTGAAGCTTTCTTT
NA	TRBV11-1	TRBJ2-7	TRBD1	CASSSWQGAEEQYF	TGTGCCAGCAGCTCATGGCAGGGGGCAGAAGAGCAGTACTTC
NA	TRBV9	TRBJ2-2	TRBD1	CASSAGTVNTGELFF	TGTGCCAGCAGTGCCGGGACAGTCAACACCGGGGAGCTGTTTTTT
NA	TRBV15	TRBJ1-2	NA	CATSSFPLDGGLDYGYTF	TGTGCCACCAGCAGCTTCCCCTTGGACGGGGGGCTAGATTATGGCTACACCTTC
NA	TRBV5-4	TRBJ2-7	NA	CASSTGRAYEQYF	TGTGCCTCTTCCACGGGAAGGGCGTACGAGCAGTACTTC
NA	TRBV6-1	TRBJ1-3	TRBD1	CASSRTGDSGNTIYF	TGTGCCAGCAGCCGTACAGGGGACTCTGGAAACACCATATATTTT